This TCR beta chain was captured in a study of OX40 agonist ivuxolimab in advanced cancers. Study-wide context: Ivuxolimab was an agonistic, fully human IgG2 monoclonal antibody directed against OX40 (CD134), a costimulatory receptor. Intravenous ivuxolimab was administered to patients every 2 weeks at six dose levels: 0.01, 0.1, 0.3, 1.5, 3 and 10 mg/kg. Among the approximately 50 dose-escalation patients, about 20 had hepatocellular carcinoma, roughly 15 melanoma, 9 renal cell carcinoma and 9 head and neck cancer. A male proportion of 75% to 85% and a mean age of approximately 61 years, ranging from about 23 to 90, were recorded for the dose-escalation cohort. Prior anti-PD-1, anti-PD-L1 or anti-CTLA-4 therapy was permitted, and checkpoint inhibitors had been received by roughly two fifths of dose-escalation patients. Partial responses occurred in three dose-escalation patients: two with cutaneous melanoma and one with hepatocellular carcinoma. Peripheral TCRbeta sequencing aimed to test whether ivuxolimab altered TCR sequence diversity and caused clonal T-cell expansion. The monotherapy dose-escalation portion (N of about 50 patients) of the phase I ivuxolimab trial is reported in the paper.

Patients with autoimmune disease history or receiving systemic immunosuppression were excluded from the trial. Peripheral blood for TCR sequencing was collected from all dose cohorts at baseline, on cycle 4 day 1, and on cycle 7 day 1. The samples were taken from a phase I, first-in-human, multicenter, open-label dose-escalation trial of ivuxolimab. Adults with locally advanced or metastatic melanoma, renal cell, hepatocellular, or head and neck squamous cell carcinoma were enrolled in the trial. CD4+ and CD8+ T cells were sorted separately from peripheral blood before TCR sequencing. With regard to this clone: Its antigen is not yet known. Nothing much larger sits one base from this clone, and base qualities are not available.

The germline V gene yields SGDLS for CDR1 and YYNGEE for CDR2. The CDR3 covers 13 residues, taking in both the cysteine and the phenylalanine. Only the CDR3 part of the read is kept: 39 bases, read in frame from the first base. Germline trimming: 2 bases from V, 10 bases from J; junction bases outside gene matches: 5. Genomic DNA was isolated from the sorted cells so that the TCRbeta CDR3 region could be sequenced. The immunoSEQ Assay was used for sequencing of TCRbeta CDR3 regions. Drawn from immuneACCESS, this table holds only the in-frame rearrangements with V and J called that TCRdb kept. Clones are partly lost; checked studies trace under half to an unresolved V gene and leave the rest unexplained. In all, the sample holds approximately 90,000 clones, and around nine tenths of those were seen once. The leading ten clones occupy 1.1% to 1.5% of the sample. Points the paper makes about the study in general: After ivuxolimab, expanded clones were on average more numerous among CD8+ T cells than among CD4+ T cells. In the 0.1-3.0 mg/kg groups, partial responders were among the patients with the lowest normalized peripheral clonal expansion, particularly in CD8+ T cells. Low levels of normalized T-cell clonal expansion were also seen in some nonresponding patients. Antigen specificity was not determined for the clonally expanded peripheral T cells. At doses of 0.1 to 3.0 mg/kg, clonal expansion of both CD4+ and CD8+ T cells in blood was seen between baseline and week 6.

The receptor was derived from an adult with an advanced solid tumor such as melanoma, head and neck, liver or kidney cancer. This chain is built from TRBV9 and TRBJ2-1; 8 junctional bases match TRBD2. This specimen consisted of CD4+ or CD8+ T cells sorted from blood, obtained in a trial of the OX40 agonist ivuxolimab. The CDR3 has the sequence CASSVGLASEQFF. The sequenced DNA: TGTGCCAGCAGCGTCGGACTAGCCTCGGAGCAGTTCTTC.